Listed below are T cell receptor beta chains from one sample, sequenced in a study of monozygotic twins with cystic fibrosis. Using immunoSEQ multiplex PCR, the repertoire was profiled, and TCRdb retains in-frame clones only, with some absent. The table includes about 23,000 clones, 95% to 98% detected once. Sequencing was carried out using blood. All receptors come from a girl aged 10 to 17 with cystic fibrosis. The CDR3 runs from the conserved cysteine through the conserved F or W. The D gene is left open where the match is weak. The size entry is marked missing in some rows and otherwise reads once, few, many or a size class.

V gene,J gene,clone size,D gene,CDR3 DNA,CDR3 protein
TRBV6-5,TRBJ1-1,.,TRBD1,TGTGCCAGCAGCCAGGGGGCCAGGGACACTGAAGCTTTCTTT,CASSQGARDTEAFF
TRBV29-1,TRBJ1-2,.,TRBD1,TGCAGCGTTGAAGCTAATCGGGACAGGGGTTTTGGCTACACCTTC,CSVEANRDRGFGYTF
TRBV10-3,TRBJ1-2,few,TRBD1,TGTGCCACCCGGTGGCAGGGGGCCGACTATGGCTACACCTTC,CATRWQGADYGYTF
TRBV7-2,TRBJ2-6,.,.,TGTGCCAGCAGCCCTACTTCTGGGGCCAACGTCCTGACTTTC,CASSPTSGANVLTF
TRBV7-9,TRBJ1-2,.,.,TGTGCCAGCAGCTTAGATACGGGATACTATGGCTACACCTTC,CASSLDTGYYGYTF
TRBV4-1,TRBJ2-5,.,.,TGCGCCAGCAGCCAAGAAGGTAGCAAGGCGGAGACCCAGTACTTC,CASSQEGSKAETQYF
TRBV7-2,TRBJ2-7,.,.,TGTGCCAGCAGCTTTTTAGGGGTCTCCTACGAGCAGTACTTC,CASSFLGVSYEQYF
TRBV30,TRBJ2-1,.,TRBD2,TGTGCCTGGAGTGTTGCGGGGGAGGCGGGAACTTCCACTTCTAGCTCCTACAATGAGCAGTTCTTC,CAWSVAGEAGTSTSSSYNEQFF
TRBV5-6,TRBJ1-1,.,.,TGTGCCAGCAGCTTGCTGCTGAACACTGAAGCTTTCTTT,CASSLLLNTEAFF
TRBV19,TRBJ1-2,once,.,TGTGCCAGTAGTATAAGCCCAGGGAGAGACTATGGCTACACCTTC,CASSISPGRDYGYTF
TRBV29-1,TRBJ2-7,.,.,TGCAGCGTTGAAGTTACCAGGGGTGGGAACGAGCAGTACTTC,CSVEVTRGGNEQYF
TRBV5-4,TRBJ1-2,once,TRBD1,TGTGCCAGCAGCCCAACATCCGGGACAGTAAACTATGGCTACACCTTC,CASSPTSGTVNYGYTF
TRBV7-2,TRBJ2-3,.,.,TGTGCCAGCAGCCGGACCGGGTCGGGTACGCAGTATTTT,CASSRTGSGTQYF
TRBV5-1,TRBJ2-1,.,.,TGCGCCAGCAGCTTCTTAGGAGGGGGGAGCTCCTACAATGAGCAGTTCTTC,CASSFLGGGSSYNEQFF
TRBV7-2,TRBJ2-1,once,.,TGTGCCAGCAGCACCGGGACCTCGTGGAATGAGCAGTTCTTC,CASSTGTSWNEQFF
TRBV30,TRBJ1-2,.,.,TGTGCCTGGAGTAACGGGGTTGGAATCAATGGCTACACCTTC,CAWSNGVGINGYTF
TRBV4-1,TRBJ1-1,.,TRBD1,TGCGCCAGCAGCCAAGAAGGGGGCCGGGGTACTGAAGCTTTCTTT,CASSQEGGRGTEAFF
TRBV5-1,TRBJ1-2,.,.,TGCGCCAGCAGCCATAGCAGGAGGGACGGGGAGAACACCTTC,CASSHSRRDGENTF
TRBV5-4,TRBJ2-3,.,.,TGTGCCAGCAGCTTGGTTGACACAGATACGCAGTATTTT,CASSLVDTDTQYF
TRBV29-1,TRBJ2-5,.,.,TGCAGCGTTCTTGCGTCGTACCAAGAGACCCAGTACTTC,CSVLASYQETQYF
TRBV4-3,TRBJ1-2,once,.,TGCGCCAGCAGCCAAGATACATTGGCGGGCTACACCTTC,CASSQDTLAGYTF
TRBV7-9,TRBJ2-7,.,.,TGTGCCAGCAGCTCAACTAGTTTCGAGCAGTACTTC,CASSSTSFEQYF
TRBV30,TRBJ1-4,.,TRBD1,TGTGCCTGGAGTGTACTGCGACAGGGGACTGAAAAACTGTTTTTT,CAWSVLRQGTEKLFF
TRBV21-1,TRBJ1-1,.,.,TGTGCCAGCAGAAATGGACACGGGGTTAACACTGAAGCTTTCTTT,CASRNGHGVNTEAFF
TRBV5-1,TRBJ2-1,once,TRBD2,TGCGCCAGCAGTAGTGGCGGGAGAAATAATGAGCAGTTCTTC,CASSSGGRNNEQFF
TRBV30,TRBJ2-6,.,TRBD2,TGTGCCTGGCGGGGGGCTGGGGCCAACGTCCTGACTTTC,CAWRGAGANVLTF